The clone carrying this T cell receptor (beta chain) has just a few counts. No antigen is known for it. These data belong to a study of CD8 T cells in ankylosing spondylitis. The study's findings and limits: Significantly higher representation of disease-linked clones was reported for matched ankylosing spondylitis synovial fluid. Roughly eight highly homologous variants made up a TCR beta motif that seemed to typify ankylosing spondylitis blood. Earlier reports found some motif variants in synovial fluid and blood in reactive arthritis.

Quantitative 5'-RACE with molecular barcodes was used to make the TCR beta libraries. TCRdb ran MiXCR on the 5' RACE reads and lists one entry per CDR3 protein. The profile shows 150,000 to 200,000 distinct CDR3 sequences, 10% to 15% of them singletons. This sequence originates from a female donor with ankylosing spondylitis or in good health (not recorded which). Input material: blood, either unsorted or a sorted T cell fraction (not recorded which).

Here the CDR3 reads CASSFAPYEQYF. DNA of the CDR3: TGTGCCAGCAGCTTCGCACCTTACGAGCAGTACTTC. The gene calls are TRBV5-5 and TRBJ2-7; D is ambiguous. Per the germline V gene, CDR1 is SGHKS and CDR2 is YYEKEE (reference sequence). The CDR3 loop spans 12 amino acids. V was clipped by 2 bases and J by 4 bases, with 7 bases between them.